Following are 30 T cell receptor beta chains from one sample sequenced in a study of cytomegalovirus exposure and HLA in healthy donors. PCR amplification relied on 60 Vbeta primers (plus 13 Jbeta primers). The method was immunoSEQ multiplex PCR; TCRdb's version includes in-frame clones alone and lacks a portion of them. The sample includes approximately 110,000 clones. Sequencing was performed on PBMCs. The receptors stem from a man younger than 35 in good health and CMV-seronegative.

V is TRBV18 and J is TRBJ2-5; perhaps TRBD2 as D (5 bases). The CDR3 covers 14 residues. The V and J ends lost 6 bases and 11 bases respectively, with 22 bases between them. Germline CDR1 and CDR2: KGHSH and LQKENI. The CDR3: CASSSGLSLGEQYF. DNA for the CDR3: TGTGCCAGCTCGTCGGGCCTCAGTTTGGGAGAGCAGTACTTC.

In DNA, the CDR3 is TGTGCCAGCAGCTTTATTACAGGGTCCTCCTACGAGCAGTACTTC. This gives the protein CASSFITGSSYEQYF. This chain uses TRBV13 with TRBJ2-5; D may be TRBD1 (6 bases). The DNA end is more similar to TRBJ2-7, so the J call may be wrong. Germline CDR1 and CDR2: PRHDT and FYEKMQ (reference sequence). The CDR3 covers 15 residues.

The chain couples TRBV7-6 to TRBJ2-2; 8 bases line up with TRBD1. Germline values: CDR1 SGHVS, CDR2 FNYEAQ. The V and J ends lost 8 bases and 3 bases, in that order; junction bases with no gene match: 14. The CDR3 totals 17 residues. As DNA, the CDR3 is TGTGCCAGCGGCCATCCCTGGACAGGGAGTTACACCGGGGAGCTGTTTTTT. Translation gives CASGHPWTGSYTGELFF. The variable domain in full, with the rest retrieved from reference TRBV7-6 and TRBJ2-2, is GAGVSQSPRYKVTKRGQDVALRCDPISGHVSLYWYRQALGQGPEFLTYFNYEAQQDKSGLPNDRFSAERPEGSISTLTIQRTEQRDSAMYRCASGHPWTGSYTGELFFGEGSRLTVL.

The chain is built from TRBV5-1 and TRBJ2-7, with TRBD1 matching 10 bases. V was pared by 4 bases and J by 6 bases, with 7 bases of the junction left unmatched. The CDR3 is made up of 14 amino acids. The germline V gene has CDR1 SGHRS and CDR2 YFSETQ. CDR3 nucleotides: TGCGCCAGCAGCACCTCGACAGGGGGCCGCGAGCAGTACTTC. This gives the protein CASSTSTGGREQYF.

The V gene is TRBV28, the J gene TRBJ1-2, with 8 bases lining up with TRBD1. V lost 6 bases, J lost 4 bases, and 16 bases stayed unmatched. Germline V lookup: CDR1 MDHEN, CDR2 SYDVKM. The CDR3 has 17 amino acids. CDR3 sequence reads: CASRPVRDRPTGYGYTF. The CDR3 DNA sequence: TGTGCCAGCAGGCCAGTCCGGGACAGGCCCACCGGCTATGGCTACACCTTC.

V is TRBV5-1 and J is TRBJ1-1; TRBD1 agrees at 8 bases. Germline CDR1 and CDR2: SGHRS and YFSETQ. CDR3 length: 15 amino acids. V shed 3 bases, J shed 4 bases, and the junction held 8 bases outside the gene matches. CDR3 nucleotides: TGCGCCAGCAGCTCCGGACAGGGCGGGTCCACTGAAGCTTTCTTT. This gives the protein CASSSGQGGSTEAFF.

The rearrangement links TRBV10-3 to TRBJ1-1, with no clear D. This CDR3 has 13 residues. Germline loops: CDR1 ENHRY, CDR2 SYGVKD. The V end lost 0 bases, the J end lost 6 bases, and 8 bases lay between the germline ends. CDR3 nucleotides: TGTGCCATCAGTGAGTCCTGGAGCCCTGAAGCTTTCTTT. Its protein product is CAISESWSPEAFF.

This chain connects TRBV6-4 to TRBJ2-1; D not certain. CDR3 length: 11 amino acids. V lost 7 bases, J lost 9 bases, and 10 bases lay in between. CDR1 and CDR2 from the germline V gene are MRHNA and SNTAGT. This CDR3 is CASTWFSEQFF. DNA for the CDR3: TGTGCCAGCACTTGGTTCAGTGAGCAGTTCTTC.

This chain links TRBV11-2 with TRBJ1-3, with TRBD1 matching 7 bases. The CDR3 loop spans 16 amino acids. The junction had 9 bases not matched to a gene; V was cut back by 7 bases and J by 0 bases. From germline, CDR1 is SGHAT and CDR2 FQNNGV. The CDR3 reads CASTETGPYSGNTIYF. For the CDR3, the DNA is TGTGCCAGCACCGAGACAGGGCCCTACTCTGGAAACACCATATATTTT.

V and J are TRBV9 and TRBJ1-5; possibly TRBD1 for D (5 bases). CDR1 and CDR2 (germline): SGDLS, YYNGEE. The V gene lost 3 bases and the J gene lost 4 bases, with 14 bases spanning the gap. The CDR3 length is 15 residues. In DNA, the CDR3 is TGTGCCAGCAGCGCCGGAGTGGGGGGGAATCAGCCCCAGCATTTT. It codes for CASSAGVGGNQPQHF.

The chain carries TRBV4-2 and TRBJ2-5, with a weak D call TRBD1 (5 bases). V gave up 0 bases and J gave up 3 bases, with 11 bases separating them. This CDR3 spans 15 amino acids. CDR1 and CDR2 (germline): LGHNA, YNFKEQ. CDR3 residues: CASSQDRQGKETQYF. CDR3 in DNA: TGTGCCAGCAGCCAAGATCGGCAGGGAAAAGAGACCCAGTACTTC.

The chain has TRBV7-9 and TRBJ2-3; D may be TRBD2 (5 bases). The CDR3 spans 17 residues. Trimming pared 5 bases from V and 1 base from J, leaving 19 bases between. Looked up from germline, CDR1 is SEHNR and CDR2 is FQNEAQ (reference sequence). CDR3 residues: CASSHPLGVDGTDTQYF. In DNA form, the CDR3 reads TGTGCCAGCAGCCACCCTCTGGGAGTAGATGGCACAGATACGCAGTATTTT.

V and J are TRBV19 and TRBJ1-5; TRBD1 matches at 8 bases. Germline loops: CDR1 LNHDA, CDR2 SQIVND (reference sequence). CDR3 size: 17 residues. V shed 5 bases, J shed 6 bases, and the junction held 15 bases outside the gene matches. CDR3 in amino acids: CASSLTRGQEGFQPQHF. The DNA for the CDR3 is TGTGCCAGTAGTCTCACTAGGGGACAGGAGGGATTTCAGCCCCAGCATTTT.

The V and J genes are TRBV28 and TRBJ1-5; possibly TRBD1 for D (6 bases). The V end lost 4 bases, the J end lost 6 bases, and 13 bases lay between the germline ends. This CDR3 region has 14 residues. From germline, CDR1 is MDHEN and CDR2 SYDVKM. CDR3 protein: CASSSTQGSQPQHF. CDR3 coding DNA: TGTGCCAGCAGTTCGACTCAGGGGAGTCAGCCCCAGCATTTT.

The chain employs TRBV2 and TRBJ2-5, with 7 bases aligning to TRBD1. V lost 4 bases to trimming and J lost 0 bases; unmatched junction nucleotides: 5. The CDR3 spans 15 residues. CDR1 is SNHLY and CDR2 is FYNNEI in the germline V gene. CDR3 sequence reads: CASSGYRGNQETQYF. CDR3 in DNA: TGTGCCAGCAGTGGATACAGGGGAAACCAAGAGACCCAGTACTTC. The whole variable domain, filled in from reference TRBV2 and TRBJ2-5, reads EPEVTQTPSHQVTQMGQEVILRCVPISNHLYFYWYRQILGQKVEFLVSFYNNEISEKSEIFDDQFSVERPDGSNFTLKIRSTKLEDSAMYFCASSGYRGNQETQYFGPGTRLLVL.

The chain carries TRBV28 and TRBJ2-2; 9 nucleotides align to TRBD1. V was clipped by 9 bases and J by 6 bases; unmatched bases: 14. The length of the CDR3 is 16 residues. The germline CDR1 and CDR2 sequences are MDHEN and SYDVKM. This CDR3 reads CASEPPTGGFAGELFF. DNA of the CDR3: TGTGCCAGTGAACCTCCGACAGGGGGGTTCGCCGGGGAGCTGTTTTTT. Drawing the rest from reference TRBV28 and TRBJ2-2, the complete variable domain is DVKVTQSSRYLVKRTGEKVFLECVQDMDHENMFWYRQDPGLGLRLIYFSYDVKMKEKGDIPEGYSVSREKKERFSLILESASTNQTSMYLCASEPPTGGFAGELFFGEGSRLTVL.

This chain connects TRBV9 to TRBJ2-2, with D unresolved. Trimming removed 4 bases from V and 3 bases from J, with 7 bases in between. Germline CDR1 SGDLS, CDR2 YYNGEE. This CDR3 is built from 13 residues. The CDR3 DNA reads TGTGCCAGCAGCTACCGAGACACCGGGGAGCTGTTTTTT. It specifies CASSYRDTGELFF. Using reference TRBV9 and TRBJ2-2 for the parts outside the CDR3, the full variable domain is DSGVTQTPKHLITATGQRVTLRCSPRSGDLSVYWYQQSLDQGLQFLIQYYNGEERAKGNILERFSAQQFPDLHSELNLSSLELGDSALYFCASSYRDTGELFFGEGSRLTVL.

The chain uses TRBV6-4 and TRBJ2-2; TRBD1 matches at 7 bases. Per germline, CDR1 MRHNA and CDR2 SNTAGT. V dropped 2 bases and J dropped 3; count of bases not matched to a gene: 3. This CDR3 has 15 residues. The CDR3 coding sequence is TGTGCCAGCAGTGACGGGACAGCTCACACCGGGGAGCTGTTTTTT. Translation: CASSDGTAHTGELFF.

The chain couples TRBV6-5 to TRBJ2-7; TRBD2 matches 9 bases. The CDR3 is 15 amino acids. The germline gives CDR1 MNHEY, CDR2 SVGAGI. V gave up 7 bases and J gave up 5 bases; unmatched junction bases: 12. CDR3 loop: CASTRAGGPLDEQYF. The CDR3 bases are TGTGCCAGCACCAGAGCGGGAGGTCCTCTCGACGAGCAGTACTTC.

The genes are TRBV28 and TRBJ1-3, with a weak D call TRBD1 (5 bases). V dropped 1 base and J dropped 3 bases, with 13 bases sitting between them. The CDR3 extends over 16 amino acids. Germline loops: CDR1 MDHEN, CDR2 SYDVKM. CDR3 protein: CASSLLQGTGGNTIYF. Here the CDR3 DNA reads TGTGCCAGCAGTTTATTGCAGGGAACCGGTGGAAACACCATATATTTT.

The chain uses TRBV2 and TRBJ1-3, with a tentative D call TRBD1 (6 bases). The germline gives CDR1 SNHLY, CDR2 FYNNEI. The ends were cut back, 3 bases at V and 0 bases at J, with 9 bases in the middle. The CDR3 has 15 amino acids. The CDR3 loop reads CASSDQGFSGNTIYF. CDR3 sequence (DNA): TGTGCCAGCAGTGATCAGGGGTTCTCTGGAAACACCATATATTTT.

The chain links TRBV6-6 to TRBJ1-1; D is possibly TRBD1 (6 bases). V was cut by 5 bases and J by 6 bases, with 16 bases left in between. This CDR3 is 14 amino acids long. Germline CDR1 is MNHNY and CDR2 is SVGAGI (reference sequence). CDR3 sequence reads: CASSPLGGTAEAFF. CDR3 in DNA: TGTGCCAGCAGTCCCTTAGGGGGAACAGCTGAAGCTTTCTTT.

The rearrangement joins TRBV6-5 to TRBJ1-1; D unresolved. Between the trimmed V and J ends, which lost 6 bases and 10 bases, there was a span of 15 bases. The CDR3 totals 12 residues. Germline V gives CDR1 MNHEY, CDR2 SVGAGI. In DNA form, the CDR3 reads TGTGCCAGCAGCCTCCCTGGAGGCCCAGCTTTCTTT. Amino acids: CASSLPGGPAFF.

J is TRBJ2-7 and V is TRBV6-6; a possible D gene is TRBD2 (5 bases). The CDR3 consists of 14 residues. Germline CDR1 reads MNHNY; CDR2 reads SVGAGI (reference sequence). Trimming cost V 5 bases and J 3 bases, with 14 bases left between them. CDR3 loop: CASSMPASGYEQYF. The CDR3 bases are TGTGCCAGCAGTATGCCGGCCAGCGGCTACGAGCAGTACTTC.

V and J are TRBV13 and TRBJ1-2, with D unclear. Trimming removed 3 bases at V and 5 bases at J, with 7 bases between. The germline V gene encodes CDR1 PRHDT and CDR2 FYEKMQ (reference sequence). This CDR3 spans 12 amino acids. The CDR3 bases are TGTGCCAGCAGCTTTAACCGGTATGGCTACACCTTC. Its protein product is CASSFNRYGYTF.

The rearrangement links TRBV9 to TRBJ2-7; TRBD2 might be the D (6 bases). The CDR3 contains 14 residues. Trimming pared 0 bases from V and 5 bases from J, leaving 12 bases between. The V gene's germline CDR1 is SGDLS and CDR2 YYNGEE. Here the CDR3 reads CASSVGGGFDEQYF. DNA of the CDR3: TGTGCCAGCAGCGTAGGAGGAGGGTTCGACGAGCAGTACTTC.

The rearrangement joins TRBV6-5 to TRBJ2-5; TRBD2 matches at 8 bases. Looked up from germline, CDR1 is MNHEY and CDR2 is SVGAGI. Trimming at V came to 5 bases and at J to 3 bases, leaving 8 bases not matched to a gene. The CDR3 extends over 15 amino acids. CDR3 amino acids: CASSRGGSGEETQYF. The CDR3 DNA follows: TGTGCCAGCAGTAGGGGAGGTAGCGGGGAAGAGACCCAGTACTTC.

J is TRBJ2-5 and V is TRBV7-9; D may be TRBD2 (6 bases). The CDR3 length is 14 residues. The germline V gene has CDR1 SEHNR and CDR2 FQNEAQ (reference sequence). V was shortened by 7 bases and J by 5 bases, with 17 bases between the two germline ends. The chain's CDR3 is CASNPLSGSETQYF. DNA of the CDR3: TGTGCCAGCAACCCGCTTAGCGGATCGGAGACCCAGTACTTC.

The V and J genes are TRBV9 and TRBJ1-3, with a weak D call TRBD1 (6 bases). V was shortened by 1 base and J by 2 bases, with 7 bases between the two germline ends. The V gene's germline CDR1 is SGDLS and CDR2 YYNGEE. CDR3 length: 14 residues. CDR3 sequence (DNA): TGTGCCAGCAGCGTATCAGGGGCTGGAAACACCATATATTTT. This translates into CASSVSGAGNTIYF.

The chain joins TRBV20-1 to TRBJ2-7, with D perhaps TRBD1 (6 bases). The CDR3 is 11 residues long. Trimming pared 3 bases from V and 4 bases from J, leaving 7 bases between. Germline CDR1 DFQATT, CDR2 SNEGSKA (reference sequence). The CDR3 here is CSARTGYEQYF. The CDR3 DNA follows: TGCAGTGCTAGGACAGGATACGAGCAGTACTTC.